The next 20 T cell receptor beta chains were all read from a single sample in a study of somatic mutations in cytotoxic T cells in rheumatoid arthritis. The assay was immunoSEQ multiplex PCR, and TCRdb's table has in-frame clones only and misses some. The sample consists of 15,000 to 20,000 clones, roughly 80% of them appearing once. Source material: CD8+ T cells sorted from blood. The origin of the receptors is an adult with rheumatoid arthritis.

The gene calls are TRBV12-2 and TRBJ2-3. TRBV12-2 is termed a pseudogene. The CDR3 is 13 residues long. The CDR3 nucleotides read TGTGCAAGTCGCTTAGTCGAGGGGGATACGCAGTATTTT. Translating gives CASRLVEGDTQYF.

CDR3 amino acids: CASTYPLSYTF. The CDR3 nucleotides are TGTGCCAGCACATACCCCTTGAGCTACACCTTC. The gene calls are TRBV2 and TRBJ1-2; D remains unclear. The CDR3 loop spans 11 amino acids. Germline CDR1 SNHLY, CDR2 FYNNEI. V was trimmed by 7 bases and J by 9 bases, leaving 12 bases between them.

The rearrangement uses TRBV2 and TRBJ2-3; maybe TRBD2 (7 bases). The germline V gene has CDR1 SNHLY and CDR2 FYNNEI. The CDR3 runs to 14 residues. V was trimmed by 10 bases and J by 7 bases, leaving 21 bases between them. The CDR3 DNA reads as TGTGCCAACAACAGGGAGGGAGCTCCGAATACGCAGTATTTT. Amino acids: CANNREGAPNTQYF.

This chain connects TRBV6-6 to TRBJ2-1, with D hard to call. The CDR3 consists of 14 residues. The V gene lost 5 bases and the J gene lost 6 bases, with 14 bases spanning the gap. Germline V gene lookup returns CDR1 MNHNY and CDR2 SVGAGI (reference sequence). CDR3 loop: CASSILGSPNEQFF. The CDR3 nucleotides are TGTGCCAGCAGTATCCTGGGCTCGCCCAATGAGCAGTTCTTC.

The chain couples TRBV11-2 to TRBJ1-1, with D unclear. With 5 bases removed from V and 3 bases from J, the gap between germline ends came to 10 bases. The CDR3 spans 13 residues. Germline-derived CDR1 and CDR2 are SGHAT and FQNNGV. The CDR3 loop is CASSTQQHTEAFF. CDR3 nucleotide sequence: TGTGCCAGCAGCACGCAACAGCACACTGAAGCTTTCTTT. The variable domain in full, completed from reference TRBV11-2 and TRBJ1-1, reads EAGVAQSPRYKIIEKRQSVAFWCNPISGHATLYWYQQILGQGPKLLIQFQNNGVVDDSQLPKDRFSAERLKGVDSTLKIQPAKLEDSAVYLCASSTQQHTEAFFGQGTRLTVV.

This clone was seen a few times. The chain has TRBV5-6 and TRBJ2-7; TRBD2 matches at 7 bases. Germline values: CDR1 SGHDT, CDR2 YYEEEE. The CDR3 totals 14 residues. With V trimmed by 1 base and J by 3 bases, 4 bases remained unmatched. The DNA of the CDR3 is TGTGCCAGCAGCTTGTACGGGGGGTTCTACGAGCAGTACTTC. Translated, it gives CASSLYGGFYEQYF.

J is TRBJ2-6 and V is TRBV9; D remains unclear. Germline loops: CDR1 SGDLS, CDR2 YYNGEE. V shed 4 bases and J shed 0 bases, with 11 bases lying between them. The CDR3 runs to 16 residues. CDR3 in amino acids: CASSLRLSSGANVLTF. The CDR3 region has the DNA TGTGCCAGCAGCTTACGACTCAGCTCTGGGGCCAACGTCCTGACTTTC. The variable domain in full, with the rest retrieved from reference TRBV9 and TRBJ2-6, is DSGVTQTPKHLITATGQRVTLRCSPRSGDLSVYWYQQSLDQGLQFLIQYYNGEERAKGNILERFSAQQFPDLHSELNLSSLELGDSALYFCASSLRLSSGANVLTFGAGSRLTVL.

Only a few counts were recorded for this clone. The J gene is TRBJ2-5, the V gene TRBV28, with D unresolved. Germline V gene lookup returns CDR1 MDHEN and CDR2 SYDVKM. The germline V and J ends were trimmed by 7 bases and 5 bases, with 14 bases remaining between them. The length of the CDR3 is 13 residues. The CDR3 bases are TGTGCCAGCAATACCCTAGGAAAGGAGACCCAGTACTTC. It specifies CASNTLGKETQYF.

This chain links TRBV19 with TRBJ2-7; the D call may be TRBD1 or TRBD2 (5 bases each). Trimming took off 1 base at V and 6 bases at J, with 16 bases between the two ends. The CDR3 sequence is 15 residues long. Germline lookup yields CDR1 LNHDA and CDR2 SQIVND (reference sequence). The CDR3 reads CASSIVSGPGTEQYF. The CDR3 DNA sequence: TGTGCCAGTAGTATAGTTTCAGGGCCAGGGACCGAGCAGTACTTC.

The V gene is TRBV4-1, the J gene TRBJ2-3, with D perhaps assigned TRBD1 or TRBD2 (5 bases each). The V end was cut by 4 bases, the J end by 5 bases, with 13 bases between. This CDR3 comprises 14 residues. Germline CDR1 and CDR2: MGHRA and YSYEKL. The CDR3 protein is CASSPPGPGDTQYF. The CDR3 DNA reads as TGCGCCAGCAGCCCTCCGGGGCCGGGAGATACGCAGTATTTT.

The chain employs TRBV9 and TRBJ1-2; 9 bases are shared with TRBD1. Germline lookup yields CDR1 SGDLS and CDR2 YYNGEE. The trim removed 0 bases at V and 5 bases at J, leaving 5 bases unmatched. The CDR3 is 15 amino acids. CDR3 DNA: TGTGCCAGCAGCGTAGAACAGGGGGCGGGGTATGGCTACACCTTC. Translating it yields CASSVEQGAGYGYTF.

The rearrangement joins TRBV6-5 to TRBJ2-7; TRBD1 matches 7 bases. The CDR3 runs to 16 residues. Per the germline V gene, CDR1 is MNHEY and CDR2 is SVGAGI. With 0 bases clipped from V and 0 bases from J, the junction kept 5 bases outside the gene matches. Here the CDR3 DNA reads TGTGCCAGCAGTTACTCGAGAGGGACAGACTCCTACGAGCAGTACTTC. It encodes CASSYSRGTDSYEQYF.

The chain has TRBV10-3 and TRBJ1-1; TRBD1 might be the D (5 bases). Germline lookup yields CDR1 ENHRY and CDR2 SYGVKD. Trimming pared 3 bases from V and 0 bases from J, leaving 8 bases between. The CDR3 extends over 14 amino acids. The CDR3 DNA follows: TGTGCCATCAGTGATGGGGGGATGAACACTGAAGCTTTCTTT. As protein: CAISDGGMNTEAFF.

V is TRBV29-1 and J is TRBJ1-1; the D is unclear. The CDR3 runs 11 residues. CDR1 and CDR2 (germline): SQVTM, ANQGSEA. Between the trimmed V and J ends, which lost 7 bases and 4 bases, there was a span of 10 bases. DNA of the CDR3: TGCAGCGCGAGTTTGCGCACTGAAGCTTTCTTT. The encoded protein is CSASLRTEAFF. The complete variable domain, with remaining parts taken from reference TRBV29-1 and TRBJ1-1, reads SAVISQKPSRDICQRGTSLTIQCQVDSQVTMMFWYRQQPGQSLTLIATANQGSEATYESGFVIDKFPISRPNLTFSTLTVSNMSPEDSSIYLCSASLRTEAFFGQGTRLTVV.

V gene TRBV7-6 combines with J gene TRBJ1-6, with 11 bases fitting TRBD1. CDR3 length: 15 amino acids. After removal of 4 bases from V and 8 bases from J, the junction contained 4 bases not matched to a gene. Germline assignment: CDR1 SGHVS and CDR2 FNYEAQ. The CDR3 DNA reads as TGTGCCAGCAGCTCCGGACAGGGGGCAGATTCACCCCTCCACTTT. This codes for CASSSGQGADSPLHF.

This chain joins TRBV2 and TRBJ1-2; D possibly corresponds to TRBD1 (6 bases). Trimming took 8 bases from V and 8 from J, leaving 18 bases between them. The germline V gene encodes CDR1 SNHLY and CDR2 FYNNEI. The CDR3 covers 13 residues. The CDR3 DNA sequence: TGTGCCAGCCCAGGAAGGGGGAACGGAGGCTACACCTTC. Encoded protein: CASPGRGNGGYTF. Based on the CDR3 plus reference TRBV2 and TRBJ1-2, the full variable domain is EPEVTQTPSHQVTQMGQEVILRCVPISNHLYFYWYRQILGQKVEFLVSFYNNEISEKSEIFDDQFSVERPDGSNFTLKIRSTKLEDSAMYFCASPGRGNGGYTFGSGTRLTVV.

The rearrangement links TRBV7-9 to TRBJ2-1; possibly TRBD1 for D (5 bases). The V gene lost 4 bases and the J gene lost 7 bases, with 26 bases spanning the gap. Germline CDR1 is SEHNR and CDR2 is FQNEAQ (reference sequence). The CDR3 extends over 18 amino acids. CDR3 bases: TGTGCCAGCAGCTACCCCCGCGAGCTCCCAAGGGGCTGGAATGAGCAGTTCTTC. Residues: CASSYPRELPRGWNEQFF.

V is TRBV11-2 and J is TRBJ1-5; possible D gene TRBD1, 5 bases. CDR3 length equals 13 residues. Germline V gives CDR1 SGHAT, CDR2 FQNNGV. V shed 7 bases and J shed 7 bases, with 14 bases lying between them. This CDR3 is CASTHRQGQPQHF. The CDR3 DNA is TGTGCCAGCACCCACCGCCAGGGCCAGCCCCAGCATTTT. Full variable domain (rest looked up from reference TRBV11-2 and TRBJ1-5): EAGVAQSPRYKIIEKRQSVAFWCNPISGHATLYWYQQILGQGPKLLIQFQNNGVVDDSQLPKDRFSAERLKGVDSTLKIQPAKLEDSAVYLCASTHRQGQPQHFGDGTRLSIL.

The chain combines TRBV5-1 with TRBJ1-1; 9 nucleotides align to TRBD1. The CDR3 loop spans 14 amino acids. With 6 bases clipped from V and 1 base from J, the junction kept 4 bases outside the gene matches. Germline CDR1 SGHRS, CDR2 YFSETQ. CDR3 in DNA: TGCGCCAGCAAACAGGGGGCTGGGAACACTGAAGCTTTCTTT. It codes for CASKQGAGNTEAFF.

Only a few counts were recorded for this clone. The J gene is TRBJ1-6, the V gene TRBV9, with D possibly matching TRBD1 (5 bases). The germline V gene has CDR1 SGDLS and CDR2 YYNGEE. The germline V and J ends were trimmed by 3 bases and 8 bases, with 18 bases remaining between them. The CDR3 runs 16 residues. The CDR3: CASSAKRSGGDSPLHF. The CDR3 DNA sequence: TGTGCCAGCAGCGCGAAGAGGTCGGGGGGAGATTCACCCCTCCACTTT.